The rows below give T cell receptor beta chains drawn from one sample of a study of identical twins. MiXCR, applied by TCRdb to the 5' RACE reads, yields one record per CDR3 protein. This sample carries 500,000 to 650,000 distinct CDR3 sequences, just over 7% of them seen once, and the ten largest clones take around 1.6%. These records were also assigned to another study, of yellow fever vaccine responses in identical twins.

The sample comprised PBMCs. Receptors were obtained from a young woman in good health. Each CDR3 is given without its conserved first and last residue.

V gene	J gene	CDR3 protein
TRBV5-8	TRBJ2-3	ASSFALPVADTQY
TRBV25-1	TRBJ2-2	ASSVGQGIFRTGELF
TRBV5-8	TRBJ2-1	ASSAGLAGPNEQF
TRBV29-1	TRBJ1-1	SVDVRGQSEAF
TRBV20-1	TRBJ2-1	SATSVGEQF
TRBV6-1	TRBJ1-4	ASRDRGTTNEKLF
TRBV5-1	TRBJ2-3	ASSSGQGRSTDTQY
TRBV7-9	TRBJ2-7	ASSLEGGPSYEQY
TRBV5-1	TRBJ2-5	ASSLDSSGGDQETQY
TRBV12-3/TRBV12-4	TRBJ2-1	ASSFSGGGSNEQF
TRBV2	TRBJ2-5	ASSSEQSGGETQY
TRBV5-6	TRBJ2-7	ASSLEGFYEQY
TRBV20-1	TRBJ1-1	SANDKTGMNTEAF
TRBV5-1	TRBJ2-5	ASSLADGTETQY
TRBV7-3	TRBJ2-2	ASSLAARDTGELF
TRBV12-3/TRBV12-4	TRBJ2-3	ASSKIAGGSITDTQY
TRBV28	TRBJ2-1	ASSPGISCYEQF
TRBV7-6	TRBJ2-3	ASSLGALGNTDTQY
TRBV20-1	TRBJ2-1	SAGRPGTSADEQF
TRBV7-9	TRBJ2-7	ASSPPGTGYEQY
TRBV20-1	TRBJ2-1	SATLLTSGIYNEQF
TRBV20-1	TRBJ1-1	SARQGQVTEAF
TRBV2	TRBJ2-7	ASSENYEQY
TRBV4-1	TRBJ2-1	ASSQDRLVAGVREQF
TRBV11-2	TRBJ2-2	ASSLVGQSNTGELF
TRBV4-1	TRBJ2-5	ASSQEVSMQETQY
TRBV9	TRBJ1-3	ASSVNRESTIY
TRBV12-3/TRBV12-4	TRBJ2-7	ASRWGDAYSYEQY
TRBV3-1	TRBJ2-7	ASSQQLAGGPYEQY
TRBV20-1	TRBJ1-2	SARTGTNYGYT
TRBV24-1	TRBJ2-1	ATSDPGERANNEQF
TRBV28	TRBJ2-7	ASRGDRRFYEQY
TRBV9	TRBJ2-1	ASSAGSPSYNEQF
TRBV5-1	TRBJ2-4	ASSATGENIQY
TRBV10-1	TRBJ2-1	ASSESLGEQF
TRBV4-2	TRBJ1-4	ASSQDRGRTVEKLF
TRBV29-1	TRBJ2-3	SADGQGWSTDTQY
TRBV6-2/TRBV6-3	TRBJ2-1	ASSYIDEQF
TRBV5-1	TRBJ2-7	ASNPAGHNYEQY
TRBV11-2	TRBJ2-2	ASSLTLSTGELF
TRBV25-1	TRBJ2-1	ASSDSIYNEQF
TRBV20-1	TRBJ2-7	SASGLAGPSYEQY
TRBV7-2	TRBJ2-2	ASSLGSRGVTGELF
TRBV29-1	TRBJ2-3	SVRKDSPWDTQY
TRBV15	TRBJ1-1	ATRQGVNTEAF
TRBV2	TRBJ2-1	ASGTSAVYNEQF